Listed below are T cell receptor beta chains from one sample, sequenced in a study of CD8 T cells in ankylosing spondylitis. TCRdb reanalysed the 5' RACE reads using MiXCR and keeps one entry per CDR3 protein. The repertoire holds approximately 25,000 distinct CDR3 sequences, roughly 17% seen once, with 25% to 30% in the top ten. The sample taken for sequencing was blood. The source of these receptors is a male donor with ankylosing spondylitis or in good health (not recorded which). The CDR3 runs from the conserved cysteine through the conserved F or W. A D gene is named only where the DNA matches it firmly. Clone size is stated in some rows and not others, as once, few, many or a class when expanded.

>-|-|TRBV9|14|TRBJ2-5
CASSVGRFQETQYF
TGTGCCAGCAGCGTAGGCCGGTTCCAAGAGACCCAGTACTTC
>many|-|TRBV15|14|TRBJ1-1
CATSRPSRNTEAFF
TGTGCCACCAGCAGACCGTCGCGGAACACTGAAGCTTTCTTT
>-|TRBD1|TRBV24-1|11|TRBJ2-4
CGTRQGNIQYF
TGTGGCACCCGACAGGGGAACATTCAGTACTTC
>-|TRBD1|TRBV25-1|13|TRBJ2-1
CASRGTGGNEQFF
TGTGCCAGCAGGGGGACAGGGGGCAATGAGCAGTTCTTC
>few|TRBD2|TRBV12-3/TRBV12-4|14|TRBJ2-3
CASSLRLAGGGLYF
TGTGCCAGCAGTTTAAGGCTAGCGGGGGGAGGCCTGTATTTT
>many|-|TRBV7-9|14|TRBJ2-1
CASSLGFLYNEQFF
TGTGCCAGCAGCTTAGGTTTTCTCTACAATGAGCAGTTCTTC
>many|-|TRBV27|14|TRBJ2-1
CASRRRGAGNEQFF
TGTGCCAGTCGGCGCCGGGGAGCGGGCAATGAGCAGTTCTTC
>-|-|TRBV7-9|14|TRBJ2-7
CASKEVDSRGEQYF
TGTGCCAGCAAAGAGGTCGACAGCCGGGGGGAGCAGTACTTC
>-|-|TRBV18|13|TRBJ1-4
CASHGLFGEKLFF
TGTGCCAGCCACGGGCTGTTTGGTGAAAAACTGTTTTTT
>-|-|TRBV20-1|13|TRBJ1-5
CSARFRGGQPQHF
TGCAGTGCTAGATTTAGAGGGGGTCAGCCCCAGCATTTT
>-|TRBD1|TRBV29-1|12|TRBJ1-3
CSVDRGGNTIYF
TGCAGCGTGGACAGGGGAGGAAACACCATATATTTT
>-|TRBD2|TRBV20-1|14|TRBJ2-3
CSARAGGSSDTQYF
TGCAGTGCTAGGGCGGGAGGGTCTTCAGATACGCAGTATTTT
>-|TRBD2|TRBV20-1|14|TRBJ2-1
CSASLSGSSNEQFF
TGCAGTGCTAGCCTTAGCGGGAGTTCGAATGAGCAGTTCTTC
>-|-|TRBV28|16|TRBJ2-4
CASSLPGVLAKNIQYF
TGTGCCAGCAGTTTACCAGGGGTACTAGCCAAAAACATTCAGTACTTC
>few|-|TRBV7-3|13|TRBJ1-5
CASSPARGQPQHF
TGTGCCAGCAGCCCCGCTAGAGGTCAGCCCCAGCATTTT
>many|TRBD2|TRBV25-1|14|TRBJ2-2
CASTPPGGSGELFF
TGTGCCAGCACCCCGCCCGGGGGGTCCGGGGAGCTGTTTTTT
>many|-|TRBV11-2|11|TRBJ2-1
CASSYHNEQFF
TGTGCCAGCAGCTACCACAATGAGCAGTTCTTC
>many|-|TRBV4-3|14|TRBJ2-1
CASSRGSKSDEQFF
TGCGCCAGCAGTCGGGGGTCAAAGAGCGATGAGCAGTTCTTC
>-|-|TRBV5-5|15|TRBJ2-1
CASSLPRMAYNEQFF
TGTGCCAGCAGCCTTCCAAGGATGGCCTACAATGAGCAGTTCTTC
>many|TRBD1|TRBV7-2|15|TRBJ1-5
CASSLGTGSNQPQHF
TGTGCCAGCAGCTTGGGGACAGGCAGCAATCAGCCCCAGCATTTT
>-|-|TRBV6-6|20|TRBJ1-4
CASSYSRTGAEGATNEKLFF
TGTGCCAGCAGTTACTCGAGGACCGGGGCCGAGGGGGCAACTAATGAAAAACTGTTTTTT
>many|TRBD1|TRBV4-3|15|TRBJ2-2
CASSRLLQGNGELFF
TGCGCCAGCAGCCGGCTACTACAGGGGAACGGGGAGCTGTTTTTT
>-|-|TRBV7-2|12|TRBJ2-4
CASSLVGNIQYF
TGTGCCAGCAGCTTAGTAGGGAACATTCAGTACTTC
>many|-|TRBV6-2/TRBV6-3|13|TRBJ2-2
CASSYRDTGELFF
TGTGCCAGCAGTTACAGGGACACCGGGGAGCTGTTTTTT
>-|-|TRBV11-3|12|TRBJ1-1
CASTKRGNEAFF
TGTGCCAGCACCAAAAGGGGTAATGAAGCTTTCTTT
>many|-|TRBV4-2|16|TRBJ2-2
CASSQAPRTGNGELFF
TGTGCCAGCAGCCAAGCGCCGCGAACGGGAAACGGGGAGCTGTTTTTT
>many|TRBD2|TRBV9|15|TRBJ2-5
CASSPPGLARETQYF
TGTGCCAGCAGCCCACCTGGACTAGCCCGGGAGACCCAGTACTTC
>-|TRBD1|TRBV28|15|TRBJ2-7
CASSLPGTASYEQYF
TGTGCCAGCAGTTTACCCGGGACAGCCTCCTACGAGCAGTACTTC
>many|-|TRBV6-2/TRBV6-3|13|TRBJ2-2
CASRWTSTGELFF
TGTGCCAGCAGATGGACTTCCACCGGGGAGCTGTTTTTT
>few|TRBD2|TRBV19|19|TRBJ2-1
CASSTARGTSGSSYNEQFF
TGTGCCAGTAGTACGGCCAGGGGAACTAGCGGGAGCTCCTACAATGAGCAGTTCTTC
>few|TRBD2|TRBV5-1|15|TRBJ2-5
CASSLGLASQETQYF
TGCGCCAGCAGCTTGGGACTAGCGTCGCAAGAGACCCAGTACTTC
>-|TRBD1|TRBV12-3/TRBV12-4|17|TRBJ1-1
CASSHFAGTAMNTEAFF
TGTGCCAGCAGCCACTTCGCCGGGACAGCCATGAACACTGAAGCTTTCTTT
>-|TRBD2|TRBV7-3|16|TRBJ2-2
CASAVTSGANTGELFF
TGTGCCAGTGCAGTGACTAGCGGGGCGAACACCGGGGAGCTGTTTTTT
>-|-|TRBV5-1|14|TRBJ1-1
CASSLEPGNTEAFF
TGCGCCAGCAGCTTGGAACCCGGGAACACTGAAGCTTTCTTT
>-|-|TRBV5-1|14|TRBJ1-1
CASSLYPDNTEAFF
TGCGCCAGCAGCTTGTATCCAGATAACACTGAAGCTTTCTTT
>-|-|TRBV5-1|12|TRBJ2-3
CASSRNTDTQYF
TGCGCCAGCAGCAGGAACACAGATACGCAGTATTTT
>-|-|TRBV6-6|12|TRBJ2-1
CASSSHLGEQFF
TGTGCCAGCAGTTCCCACTTGGGTGAGCAGTTCTTC
>-|-|TRBV29-1|14|TRBJ2-1
CSVRDGSSYNEQFF
TGCAGCGTTCGGGACGGTAGCTCCTACAATGAGCAGTTCTTC
>-|TRBD2|TRBV28|16|TRBJ2-7
CASSPGLAGASYEQYF
TGTGCCAGCAGCCCCGGACTAGCGGGGGCATCCTACGAGCAGTACTTC
>-|-|TRBV27|15|TRBJ2-3
CASSPWDENTDTQYF
TGTGCCAGCAGTCCGTGGGACGAAAACACAGATACGCAGTATTTT